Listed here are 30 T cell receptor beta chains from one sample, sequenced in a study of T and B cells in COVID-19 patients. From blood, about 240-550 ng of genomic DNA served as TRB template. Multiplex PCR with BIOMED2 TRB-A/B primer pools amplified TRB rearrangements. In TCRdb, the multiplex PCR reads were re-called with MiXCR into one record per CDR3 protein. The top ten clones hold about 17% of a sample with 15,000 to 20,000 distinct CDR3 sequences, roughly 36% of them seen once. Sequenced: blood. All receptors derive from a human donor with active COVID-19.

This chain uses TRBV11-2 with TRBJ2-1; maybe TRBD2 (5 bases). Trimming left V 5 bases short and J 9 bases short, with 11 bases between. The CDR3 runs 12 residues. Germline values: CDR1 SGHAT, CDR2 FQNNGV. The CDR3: CASSPSGGEQFF. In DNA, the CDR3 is TGTGCCAGCAGCCCAAGTGGAGGTGAGCAGTTCTTC. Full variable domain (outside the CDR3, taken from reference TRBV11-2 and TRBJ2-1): EAGVAQSPRYKIIEKRQSVAFWCNPISGHATLYWYQQILGQGPKLLIQFQNNGVVDDSQLPKDRFSAERLKGVDSTLKIQPAKLEDSAVYLCASSPSGGEQFFGPGTRLTVL.

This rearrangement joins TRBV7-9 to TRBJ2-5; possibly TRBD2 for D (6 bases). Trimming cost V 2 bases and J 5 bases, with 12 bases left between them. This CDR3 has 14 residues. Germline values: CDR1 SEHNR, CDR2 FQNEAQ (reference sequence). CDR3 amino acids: CASSLYAGHETQYF. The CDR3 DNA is TGTGCCAGCAGCTTATATGCGGGGCACGAGACCCAGTACTTC.

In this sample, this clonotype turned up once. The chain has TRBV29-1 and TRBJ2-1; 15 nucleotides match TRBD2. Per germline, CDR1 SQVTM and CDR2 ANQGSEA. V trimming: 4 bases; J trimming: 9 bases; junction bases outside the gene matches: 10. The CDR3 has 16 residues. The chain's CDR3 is CSVAGTSGGPPSEQFF. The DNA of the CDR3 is TGCAGCGTTGCTGGGACTAGCGGGGGGCCGCCTAGTGAGCAGTTCTTC.

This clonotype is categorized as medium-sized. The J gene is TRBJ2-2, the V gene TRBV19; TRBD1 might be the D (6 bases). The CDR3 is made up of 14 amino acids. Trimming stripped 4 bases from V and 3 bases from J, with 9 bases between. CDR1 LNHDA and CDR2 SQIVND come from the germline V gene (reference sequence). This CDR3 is CASSTGADTGELFF. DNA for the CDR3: TGTGCCAGTAGTACAGGGGCAGACACCGGGGAGCTGTTTTTT.

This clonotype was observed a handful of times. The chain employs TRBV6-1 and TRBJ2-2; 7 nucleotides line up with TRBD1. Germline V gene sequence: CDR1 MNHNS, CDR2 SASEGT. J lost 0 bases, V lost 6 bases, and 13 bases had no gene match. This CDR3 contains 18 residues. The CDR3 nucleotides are TGTGCCAGCAGAAGACAGGGACCGCCATCCCCGAACACCGGGGAGCTGTTTTTT. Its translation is CASRRQGPPSPNTGELFF.

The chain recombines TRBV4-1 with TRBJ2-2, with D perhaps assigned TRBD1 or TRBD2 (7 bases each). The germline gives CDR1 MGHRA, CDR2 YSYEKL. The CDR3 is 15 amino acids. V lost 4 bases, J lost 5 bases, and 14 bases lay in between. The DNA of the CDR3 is TGCGCCAGCAGCCTGGAGCAGGGGGGGACCGGGGAGCTGTTTTTT. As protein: CASSLEQGGTGELFF.

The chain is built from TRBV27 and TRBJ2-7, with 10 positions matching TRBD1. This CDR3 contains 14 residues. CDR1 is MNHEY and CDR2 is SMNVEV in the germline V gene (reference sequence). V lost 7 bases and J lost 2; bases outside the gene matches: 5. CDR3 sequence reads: CASKWDRGTYEQYF. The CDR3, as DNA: TGTGCCAGCAAATGGGACAGGGGAACCTACGAGCAGTACTTC.

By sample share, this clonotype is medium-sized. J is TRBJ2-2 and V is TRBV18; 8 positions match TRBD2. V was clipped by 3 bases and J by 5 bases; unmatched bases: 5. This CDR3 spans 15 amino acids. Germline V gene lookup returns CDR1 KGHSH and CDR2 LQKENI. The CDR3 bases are TGTGCCAGCTCACCTCGGGAGGGGAGGACCGGGGAGCTGTTTTTT. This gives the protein CASSPREGRTGELFF.

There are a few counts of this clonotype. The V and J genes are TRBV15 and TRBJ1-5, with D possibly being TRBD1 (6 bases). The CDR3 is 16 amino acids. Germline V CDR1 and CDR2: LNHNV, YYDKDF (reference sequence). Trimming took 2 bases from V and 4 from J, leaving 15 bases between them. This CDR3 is CATSRSLDSSNQPQHF. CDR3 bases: TGTGCCACCAGCAGATCCTTGGACAGCAGTAATCAGCCCCAGCATTTT.

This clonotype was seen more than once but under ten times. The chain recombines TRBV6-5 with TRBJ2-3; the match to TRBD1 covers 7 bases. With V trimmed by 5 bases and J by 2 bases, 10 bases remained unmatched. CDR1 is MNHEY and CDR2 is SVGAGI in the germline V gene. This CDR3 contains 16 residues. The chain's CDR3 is CASSEGAGGNTDTQYF. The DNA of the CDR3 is TGTGCCAGCAGTGAAGGGGCAGGGGGTAACACAGATACGCAGTATTTT.

CDR3 coding DNA: TGTGCCAGCAGCTCGTCGCTAGCGGGGACGATCGAGCAGTACTTC. This codes for CASSSSLAGTIEQYF. The J gene is TRBJ2-7, the V gene TRBV11-2, with 9 bases that match TRBD2. Looked up from germline, CDR1 is SGHAT and CDR2 is FQNNGV. The CDR3 sequence is 15 residues long. V shed 4 bases, J shed 6 bases, and the junction held 10 bases outside the gene matches. Together with reference TRBV11-2 and TRBJ2-7, the CDR3 gives the full variable domain: EAGVAQSPRYKIIEKRQSVAFWCNPISGHATLYWYQQILGQGPKLLIQFQNNGVVDDSQLPKDRFSAERLKGVDSTLKIQPAKLEDSAVYLCASSSSLAGTIEQYFGPGTRLTVT.

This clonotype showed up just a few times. The CDR3 loop reads CASSQGGTGATKETQYF. CDR3 DNA sequence: TGTGCCAGCAGCCAGGGGGGAACGGGGGCTACAAAAGAGACCCAGTACTTC. The chain employs TRBV6-2 or TRBV6-3 and TRBJ2-5; maybe TRBD1 (7 bases). CDR3 size: 17 residues. Germline-derived CDR1 and CDR2 are MNHEY and SVGEGT. V lost 6 bases to trimming and J lost 3 bases, with 23 bases between them.

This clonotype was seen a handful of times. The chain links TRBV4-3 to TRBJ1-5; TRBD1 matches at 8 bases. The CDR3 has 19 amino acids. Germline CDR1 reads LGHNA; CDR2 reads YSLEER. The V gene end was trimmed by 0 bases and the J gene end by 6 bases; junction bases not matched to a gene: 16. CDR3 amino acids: CASSQDREDRAGVGQPQHF. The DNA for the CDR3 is TGCGCCAGCAGCCAAGATCGGGAGGACAGGGCGGGCGTAGGTCAGCCCCAGCATTTT.

The CDR3 nucleotides read TGCGCCAGCAGCTTATCTTGGGACTACACTACAGATACGCAGTATTTT. This gives the protein CASSLSWDYTTDTQYF. The rearrangement links TRBV5-1 to TRBJ2-3, with 7 bases aligning to TRBD2. Unmatched junction bases numbered 9, after V lost 2 bases and J lost 3 bases. The length of the CDR3 is 16 residues. Germline V gene data show CDR1 as SGHRS and CDR2 as YFSETQ.

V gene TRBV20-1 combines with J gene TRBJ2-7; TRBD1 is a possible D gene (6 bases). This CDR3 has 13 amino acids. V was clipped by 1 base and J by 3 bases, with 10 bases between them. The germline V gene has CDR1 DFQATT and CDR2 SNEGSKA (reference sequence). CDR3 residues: CSARGDTDYEQYF. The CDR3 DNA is TGCAGTGCTAGAGGGGACACCGACTACGAGCAGTACTTC.

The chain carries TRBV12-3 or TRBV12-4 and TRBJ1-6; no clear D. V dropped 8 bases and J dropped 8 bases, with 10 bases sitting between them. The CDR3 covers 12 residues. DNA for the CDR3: TGTGCCAGCGGCCCGGCTGATTCACCCCTCCACTTT. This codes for CASGPADSPLHF.

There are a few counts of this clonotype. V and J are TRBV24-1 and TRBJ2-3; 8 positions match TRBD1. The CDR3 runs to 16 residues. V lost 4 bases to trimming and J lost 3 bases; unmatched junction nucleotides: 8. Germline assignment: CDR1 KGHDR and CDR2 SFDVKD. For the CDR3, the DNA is TGTGCCACCAGTGACGGGGACAGGAAGGTGACAGATACGCAGTATTTT. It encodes CATSDGDRKVTDTQYF.

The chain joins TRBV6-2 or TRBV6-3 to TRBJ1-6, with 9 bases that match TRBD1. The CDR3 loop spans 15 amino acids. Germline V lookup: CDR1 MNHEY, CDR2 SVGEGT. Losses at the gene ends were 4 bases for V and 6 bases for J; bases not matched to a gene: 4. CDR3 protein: CASSSRGQGNSPLHF. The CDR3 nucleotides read TGTGCCAGCAGTTCTAGGGGACAGGGTAATTCACCCCTCCACTTT.

CDR3 DNA: TGTGCCAGCAGCTTAGACCGGCTAGCGGGGGACCCGAATGAGCAGTTCTTC. It encodes CASSLDRLAGDPNEQFF. This sequence joins TRBV7-2 and TRBJ2-1; 10 nucleotides align to TRBD2. The J segment lost 7 bases and the V segment lost 1 base, leaving 10 bases of the junction unmatched. This CDR3 region has 17 residues. Germline CDR1 is SGHTA and CDR2 is FQGNSA. Full variable domain (outside the CDR3, taken from reference TRBV7-2 and TRBJ2-1): GAGVSQSPSNKVTEKGKDVELRCDPISGHTALYWYRQSLGQGLEFLIYFQGNSAPDKSGLPSDRFSAERTGGSVSTLTIQRTQQEDSAVYLCASSLDRLAGDPNEQFFGPGTRLTVL.

The DNA for the CDR3 is TGTGCCAGCACCGGGCCCGGTCAAGAGACCCAGTACTTC. This encodes CASTGPGQETQYF. V usage is TRBV7-9 and J usage is TRBJ2-5, with unresolved D. With 7 bases removed from V and 2 bases from J, the gap between germline ends came to 11 bases. The CDR3 loop spans 13 amino acids. Germline CDR1 SEHNR, CDR2 FQNEAQ (reference sequence).

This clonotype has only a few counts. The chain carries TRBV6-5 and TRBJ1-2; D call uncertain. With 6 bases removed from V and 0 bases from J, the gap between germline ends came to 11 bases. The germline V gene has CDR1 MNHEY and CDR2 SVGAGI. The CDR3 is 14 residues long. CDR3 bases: TGTGCCAGCAGGCGACCGACAACTAACTATGGCTACACCTTC. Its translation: CASRRPTTNYGYTF.

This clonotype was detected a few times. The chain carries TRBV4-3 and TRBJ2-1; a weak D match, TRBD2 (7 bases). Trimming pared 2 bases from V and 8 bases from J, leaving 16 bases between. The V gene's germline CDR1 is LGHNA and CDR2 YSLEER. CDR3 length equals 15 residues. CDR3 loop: CASSQRGGRNDEQFF. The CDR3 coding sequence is TGCGCCAGCAGCCAAAGGGGGGGGCGCAACGATGAGCAGTTCTTC.

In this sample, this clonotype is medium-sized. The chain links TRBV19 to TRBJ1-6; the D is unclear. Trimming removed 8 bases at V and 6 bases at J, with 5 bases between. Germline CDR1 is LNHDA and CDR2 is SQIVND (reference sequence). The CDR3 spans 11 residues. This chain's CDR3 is CASGLNSPLHF. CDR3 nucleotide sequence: TGTGCCAGTGGGCTTAATTCACCCCTCCACTTT.

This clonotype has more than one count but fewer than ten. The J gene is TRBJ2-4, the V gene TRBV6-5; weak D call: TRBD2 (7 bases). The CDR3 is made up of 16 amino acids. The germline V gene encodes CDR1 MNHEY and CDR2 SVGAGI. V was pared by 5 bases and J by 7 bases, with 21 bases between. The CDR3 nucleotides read TGTGCCAGCAGTGACGCAGGCACAGGGAGGGGGAACATTCAGTACTTC. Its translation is CASSDAGTGRGNIQYF.

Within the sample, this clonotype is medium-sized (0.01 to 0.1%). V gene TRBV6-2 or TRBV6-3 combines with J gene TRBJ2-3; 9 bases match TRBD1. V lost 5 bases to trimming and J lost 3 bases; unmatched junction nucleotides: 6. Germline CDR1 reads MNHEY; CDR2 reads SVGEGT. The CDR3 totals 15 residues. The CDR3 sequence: CASSQGTGSTDTQYF. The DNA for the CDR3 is TGTGCCAGCAGTCAAGGGACAGGGTCGACAGATACGCAGTATTTT.

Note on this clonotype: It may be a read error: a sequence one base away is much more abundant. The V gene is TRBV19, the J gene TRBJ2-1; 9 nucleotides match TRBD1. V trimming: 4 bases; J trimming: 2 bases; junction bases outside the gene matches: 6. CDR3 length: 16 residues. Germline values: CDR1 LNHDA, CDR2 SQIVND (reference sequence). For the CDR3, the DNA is TGTGCCAGTAGTACTGGGACAGGGACGACCTACAATGAGCAGTTCTTC. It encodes CASSTGTGTTYNEQFF.

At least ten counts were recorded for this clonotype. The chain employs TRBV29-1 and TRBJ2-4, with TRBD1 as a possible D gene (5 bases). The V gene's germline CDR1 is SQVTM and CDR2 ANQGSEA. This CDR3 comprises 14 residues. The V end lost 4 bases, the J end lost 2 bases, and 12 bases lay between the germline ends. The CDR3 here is CSVVTGRTKNIQYF. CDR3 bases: TGCAGCGTTGTAACAGGCCGGACCAAAAACATTCAGTACTTC.

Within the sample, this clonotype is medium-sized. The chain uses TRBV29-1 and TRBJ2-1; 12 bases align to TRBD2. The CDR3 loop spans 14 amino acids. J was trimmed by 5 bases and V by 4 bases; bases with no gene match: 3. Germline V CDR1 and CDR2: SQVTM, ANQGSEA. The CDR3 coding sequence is TGCAGCGTTGCCCTAGCGGGGGGGAACAATGAGCAGTTCTTC. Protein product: CSVALAGGNNEQFF.

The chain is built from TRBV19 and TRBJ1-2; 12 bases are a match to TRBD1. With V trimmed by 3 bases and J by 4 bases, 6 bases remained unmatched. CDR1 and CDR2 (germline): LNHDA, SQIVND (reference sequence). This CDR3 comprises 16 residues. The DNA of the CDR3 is TGTGCCAGTAGTATTAGCGGGACAGGGGGCTCCTATGGCTACACCTTC. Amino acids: CASSISGTGGSYGYTF.

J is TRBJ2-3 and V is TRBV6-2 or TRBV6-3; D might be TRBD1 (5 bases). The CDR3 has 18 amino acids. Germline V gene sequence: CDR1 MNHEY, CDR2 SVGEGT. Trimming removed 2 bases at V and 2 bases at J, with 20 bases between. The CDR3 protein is CASSYRPLGLVDTDTQYF. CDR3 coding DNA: TGTGCCAGCAGTTACCGCCCCCTGGGGCTAGTTGACACAGATACGCAGTATTTT.